What follows are 25 T cell receptor beta chains derived from one specimen sequenced in a study of blood T cell repertoires in COVID-19. Here immunoSEQ multiplex PCR was the method, and the copy in TCRdb shows in-frame clones only, minus some. The repertoire has roughly 87,000 clones, roughly 86% of them found once; the top ten carry roughly 25%. The source material was peripheral blood. The receptors derive from a human donor in a cohort sampled during active COVID-19.

V gene TRBV27 combines with J gene TRBJ2-1; TRBD1 agrees at 9 bases. This CDR3 contains 14 residues. Germline loops: CDR1 MNHEY, CDR2 SMNVEV (reference sequence). The trim removed 4 bases at V and 9 bases at J, leaving 7 bases unmatched. The CDR3 coding sequence is TGTGCCAGCAGTTCGGTGTGGACAGGGGCTGAGCAGTTCTTC. This gives the protein CASSSVWTGAEQFF.

V usage is TRBV13 and J usage is TRBJ2-1; 9 bases line up with TRBD2. The trim removed 3 bases at V and 5 bases at J, leaving 8 bases unmatched. CDR1 is PRHDT, CDR2 FYEKMQ, per germline (reference sequence). CDR3 length: 16 amino acids. The CDR3 coding sequence is TGTGCCAGCAGCTTTGGTAGCGGGAGTCGGGACAATGAGCAGTTCTTC. This translates into CASSFGSGSRDNEQFF.

V usage is TRBV29-1 and J usage is TRBJ2-3, with 7 bases identical to TRBD1. Unmatched junction bases numbered 2, after V lost 1 base and J lost 1 base. The CDR3 length is 14 residues. CDR1 and CDR2 from the germline V gene are SQVTM and ANQGSEA. CDR3 region: CSVEVTGGTDTQYF. The CDR3, as DNA: TGCAGCGTTGAAGTAACAGGGGGCACAGATACGCAGTATTTT.

The chain couples TRBV9 to TRBJ2-7; the match to TRBD2 covers 11 bases. Germline CDR1 and CDR2: SGDLS and YYNGEE. V was clipped by 3 bases and J by 5 bases; unmatched bases: 7. CDR3 length: 15 residues. Written as DNA, the CDR3 is TGTGCCAGCAGCGCGCTAGCGGGAGGTAACCACGAGCAGTACTTC. It codes for CASSALAGGNHEQYF.

This chain links TRBV14 with TRBJ2-3; 9 nucleotides align to TRBD1. Germline lookup yields CDR1 SGHDN and CDR2 FVKESK. The CDR3 runs to 15 residues. V lost 5 bases to trimming and J lost 7 bases; unmatched junction nucleotides: 10. The CDR3 loop is CASSTWGQGLNTQYF. In DNA form, the CDR3 reads TGTGCCAGCAGCACATGGGGACAGGGCCTAAATACGCAGTATTTT.

The chain combines TRBV7-8 with TRBJ2-1, with 15 nucleotides matching TRBD2. CDR3 length equals 17 residues. The ends lost 4 bases at V and 6 bases at J; junction bases unmatched: 7. Germline V gene sequence: CDR1 SGHVS, CDR2 FQNEAQ. DNA for the CDR3: TGTGCCAGCAGCTCGGGGACTAGCGGGGGGTTTTCCAATGAGCAGTTCTTC. It translates to CASSSGTSGGFSNEQFF.

This chain joins TRBV19 and TRBJ1-3; D is unclear. CDR3 length: 13 amino acids. Trimming removed 7 bases from V and 2 bases from J, with 9 bases in between. CDR1 and CDR2 from the germline V gene are LNHDA and SQIVND (reference sequence). CDR3 amino acids: CASIGGTGNTIYF. CDR3 bases: TGTGCCAGTATAGGAGGAACTGGAAACACCATATATTTT.

The chain carries TRBV5-4 and TRBJ2-1, with 11 bases aligning to TRBD2. With V trimmed by 4 bases and J by 7 bases, 10 bases remained unmatched. The CDR3 is 16 residues long. Germline V gene lookup returns CDR1 SGHNT and CDR2 YYREEE (reference sequence). The CDR3 here is CASSPGRLAGRNEQFF. As DNA, the CDR3 is TGTGCCAGCAGCCCAGGGAGACTAGCGGGAAGAAATGAGCAGTTCTTC.

This clone was detected once. CDR3 nucleotide sequence: TGTGCTAGTGGTTTCCACCGACAGGGTTCCTACGAGCAGTACTTC. Translation: CASGFHRQGSYEQYF. The J gene is TRBJ2-7, the V gene TRBV12-5; 7 bases agree with TRBD1. The CDR3 totals 15 residues. The J segment lost 1 base and the V segment lost 3 bases, leaving 6 bases of the junction unmatched. Germline V CDR1 and CDR2: LGHNT, FRNRAP.

This clone appeared a single time. This chain links TRBV19 with TRBJ1-5; 8 nucleotides line up with TRBD1. Germline V gives CDR1 LNHDA, CDR2 SQIVND (reference sequence). The junction had 12 bases not matched to a gene; V was cut back by 5 bases and J by 0 bases. The CDR3 length is 18 residues. The chain's CDR3 is CASSSTGVLFYSNQPQHF. CDR3 coding DNA: TGTGCCAGTAGTTCGACAGGGGTCTTATTCTATAGCAATCAGCCCCAGCATTTT.

The chain's CDR3 is CASSPPGQAHRGYTF. The CDR3 nucleotides read TGTGCCAGCAGCCCGCCGGGACAGGCACATCGTGGCTACACCTTC. This chain uses TRBV7-2 with TRBJ1-2; 8 bases agree with TRBD1. The junction had 12 bases not matched to a gene; V was cut back by 5 bases and J by 7 bases. The CDR3 extends over 15 amino acids. Looked up from germline, CDR1 is SGHTA and CDR2 is FQGNSA.

The chain joins TRBV21-1 to TRBJ2-3; the table gives TRBD1 as D, unverified against the DNA. TRBV21-1 is given as a pseudogene. The CDR3 is 14 amino acids. In DNA, the CDR3 is TGTGCCAGCAGCACGCGACAGGTCACAGATACGCAGTATTTT. This codes for CASSTRQVTDTQYF.

J is TRBJ1-5 and V is TRBV27; 9 positions agree with TRBD1. V was pared by 6 bases and J by 2 bases, with 5 bases of the junction left unmatched. The CDR3 runs to 15 residues. Germline lookup yields CDR1 MNHEY and CDR2 SMNVEV (reference sequence). The CDR3 nucleotides read TGTGCCAGCAGCTTCGACAGGGGGGGCAATCAGCCCCAGCATTTT. Translation: CASSFDRGGNQPQHF.

This clone was picked up one time. The gene calls are TRBV20-1 and TRBJ2-3; 7 positions match TRBD2. Looked up from germline, CDR1 is DFQATT and CDR2 is SNEGSKA (reference sequence). The V and J ends lost 3 bases and 2 bases, in that order; junction bases with no gene match: 5. This CDR3 is 14 amino acids long. CDR3 in amino acids: CSASLRGSTDTQYF. The DNA for the CDR3 is TGCAGTGCTAGTTTGCGGGGGTCCACAGATACGCAGTATTTT.

As for this clone: One end of the junction fails to match germline, which may point to a read error. This chain links TRBV4-2 with TRBJ2-1, with 7 nucleotides matching TRBD2. The CDR3 has 16 amino acids. Germline CDR1 LGHNA, CDR2 YNFKEQ. The CDR3 region is CASSERAGAYYNEQLF. DNA for the CDR3: TGTGCCAGCAGCGAAAGGGCGGGAGCTTACTACAATGAGCAGCTCTTC.

This clone was observed once. V and J are TRBV6-5 and TRBJ2-1; TRBD1 agrees at 7 bases. CDR1 MNHEY and CDR2 SVGAGI come from the germline V gene. V lost 6 bases and J lost 7; bases outside the gene matches: 12. The CDR3 consists of 15 residues. The CDR3 loop is CASSPGGIVGNEQFF. CDR3 DNA sequence: TGTGCCAGCAGCCCAGGGGGAATAGTAGGTAATGAGCAGTTCTTC.

The chain carries TRBV28 and TRBJ2-4; TRBD1 matches at 7 bases. V was pared by 9 bases and J by 7 bases, with 12 bases of the junction left unmatched. The CDR3 runs to 14 residues. CDR1 and CDR2 (germline): MDHEN, SYDVKM. Here the CDR3 DNA reads TGTGCCAGTTGCATGTGGGACAGTCGCAACATTCAGTACTTC. It translates to CASCMWDSRNIQYF.

This chain connects TRBV2 to TRBJ2-7, with 8 nucleotides matching TRBD1. CDR3 length: 13 residues. V trimming: 6 bases; J trimming: 3 bases; junction bases outside the gene matches: 4. The germline CDR1 and CDR2 sequences are SNHLY and FYNNEI. The CDR3 nucleotides are TGTGCCAGCAGGCCGACAGGGGTCTACGAGCAGTACTTC. This encodes CASRPTGVYEQYF.

The CDR3 region is CASSYSNRQISYEQYF. DNA for the CDR3: TGTGCCAGCAGTTACTCGAACAGGCAAATCTCCTACGAGCAGTACTTC. The genes are TRBV6-2 or TRBV6-3 and TRBJ2-7, with a tentative D call TRBD1 (5 bases). V was cut by 0 bases and J by 0 bases, with 12 bases left in between. Germline V gene data show CDR1 as MNHEY and CDR2 as SVGEGT. The CDR3 is made up of 16 amino acids.

For this clone: The same CDR3 can be traced to other DNA sequences in this sample. The chain combines TRBV28 with TRBJ2-6; 9 positions match TRBD1. Germline V gene lookup returns CDR1 MDHEN and CDR2 SYDVKM. The CDR3 sequence is 18 residues long. Trimming removed 4 bases from V and 4 bases from J; junction bases left unmatched: 11. Here the CDR3 reads CASSSRPGTGTGANVLTF. The DNA of the CDR3 is TGTGCCAGCAGTTCCAGACCCGGGACAGGGACCGGGGCCAACGTCCTGACTTTC.

The V and J genes are TRBV27 and TRBJ1-2; D possibly corresponds to TRBD1 (5 bases). Germline V gene sequence: CDR1 MNHEY, CDR2 SMNVEV (reference sequence). With 3 bases removed from V and 7 bases from J, the gap between germline ends came to 12 bases. The CDR3 totals 13 residues. Written as DNA, the CDR3 is TGTGCCAGCAGTTTGGAAGGGGCCGGTGGCTACACCTTC. Its protein is CASSLEGAGGYTF.

The J gene is TRBJ2-7, the V gene TRBV6-2 or TRBV6-3; perhaps TRBD2 as D (6 bases). Looked up from germline, CDR1 is MNHEY and CDR2 is SVGEGT. V was cut by 5 bases and J by 1 base, with 15 bases left in between. This CDR3 comprises 15 residues. The CDR3 spells CASSPWRDFSYEQYF. CDR3 nucleotides: TGTGCCAGCAGTCCCTGGCGGGATTTTTCCTACGAGCAGTACTTC.

The chain recombines TRBV7-2 with TRBJ2-7; TRBD2 is a possible D gene (5 bases). V was shortened by 4 bases and J by 7 bases, with 14 bases between the two germline ends. This CDR3 spans 13 amino acids. Per the germline V gene, CDR1 is SGHTA and CDR2 is FQGNSA. CDR3 coding DNA: TGTGCCAGCAGCTATCTCTCCCGACTAGAGCAGTACTTC. It specifies CASSYLSRLEQYF.

The chain recombines TRBV7-2 with TRBJ1-4; TRBD1 agrees at 8 bases. This CDR3 spans 15 amino acids. The V segment lost 6 bases and the J segment 1 base; nucleotides outside the gene matches: 4. The V gene's germline CDR1 is SGHTA and CDR2 FQGNSA. CDR3 bases: TGTGCCAGCAGTTATACAGGGGGAACTAATGAAAAACTGTTTTTT. Its translation is CASSYTGGTNEKLFF.

V gene TRBV3-1 (or the pseudogene TRBV3-2) combines with J gene TRBJ2-7; a weak D match, TRBD1 (5 bases). V dropped 3 bases and J dropped 3 bases, with 12 bases sitting between them. This CDR3 is 14 amino acids long. The germline gives CDR1 LGHDT, CDR2 YNNKEL (reference sequence). CDR3 amino acids: CASSHGAGVYEQYF. In DNA form, the CDR3 reads TGTGCCAGCAGCCATGGGGCAGGTGTCTACGAGCAGTACTTC.